The 2 T cell receptor beta chains below were found in one sample sequenced in a study of shared T cell receptors in the human thymus. Produced via immunoSEQ multiplex PCR; TCRdb's table is partial and in-frame only. The sample lists hundreds of thousands of clones; more than 75% were seen once. The same data also contributed to another study, on human thymus T cells.

Sequenced input: thymocytes. The receptors here all came from a boy under two years old with a congenital heart defect.

This rearrangement joins TRBV5-4 to TRBJ2-2, with TRBD1 identical over 9 bases. V shed 0 bases and J 6 bases; nucleotides not matched to a gene: 3. From germline, CDR1 is SGHNT and CDR2 YYREEE (reference sequence). This CDR3 is 15 amino acids long. CDR3 amino acids: CASSLEGQGAGELFF. The CDR3 DNA reads as TGTGCCAGCAGCTTGGAGGGACAGGGCGCCGGGGAGCTGTTTTTT.

The chain combines TRBV7-9 with TRBJ2-5, with D hard to call. The CDR3 runs to 14 residues. With 1 base removed from V and 4 bases from J, the gap between germline ends came to 10 bases. From germline, CDR1 is SEHNR and CDR2 FQNEAQ (reference sequence). The CDR3 spells CASSLGAPGETQYF. DNA of the CDR3: TGTGCCAGCAGCTTAGGGGCACCAGGAGAGACCCAGTACTTC.